A single sample is the source of the 28 T cell receptor beta chains below, sequenced in a study of T cell responses to AZD1222 COVID-19 vaccine. The table came from immunoSEQ multiplex PCR; TCRdb's copy has only in-frame clones and leaves some out. Of around 170,000 clones listed, around 90% were seen once; the top ten hold 0.99%. This specimen was peripheral blood, taken on day 0 of AZD1222 vaccination. The receptors originated from an adult in good health.

The chain uses TRBV28 and TRBJ1-2, with no clear D. This CDR3 region has 12 residues. Deletions cut 1 base from V and 4 bases from J, with 4 bases between. The germline gives CDR1 MDHEN, CDR2 SYDVKM. The CDR3: CASSLFSYGYTF. DNA of the CDR3: TGTGCCAGCAGTTTATTTAGCTATGGCTACACCTTC.

The chain links TRBV10-2 to TRBJ2-5, with 14 bases aligning to TRBD2. With 4 bases clipped from V and 5 bases from J, the junction kept 9 bases outside the gene matches. Germline-derived CDR1 and CDR2 are WSHSY and SAAADI. The CDR3 covers 17 residues. In DNA, the CDR3 is TGCGCCAGCAGTGCCGCCCGGACTAGCGGGAGGCGGGAGACCCAGTACTTC. Translating gives CASSAARTSGRRETQYF.

The genes are TRBV6-5 and TRBJ2-7, with D possibly matching TRBD1 (6 bases). V was clipped by 6 bases and J by 7 bases, with 19 bases between them. The CDR3 has 14 residues. Germline CDR1 is MNHEY and CDR2 is SVGAGI. The CDR3 loop is CASRTPGHPGEQYF. The CDR3 DNA reads TGTGCCAGCAGAACCCCGGGACACCCTGGGGAGCAGTACTTC.

The chain employs TRBV29-1 and TRBJ1-4; D is unclear. Trimming cost V 7 bases and J 3 bases, with 12 bases left between them. In germline, CDR1 is SQVTM, CDR2 ANQGSEA. The CDR3 covers 13 residues. In DNA, the CDR3 is TGCAGCGCCACCCACGGGGCTAATGAAAAACTGTTTTTT. Translated, it gives CSATHGANEKLFF.

J is TRBJ2-5 and V is TRBV7-2; D perhaps matches TRBD2 (6 bases). Trimming removed 4 bases at V and 5 bases at J, with 11 bases between. Germline CDR1 and CDR2: SGHTA and FQGNSA. The CDR3 runs to 13 residues. DNA of the CDR3: TGTGCCAGCAGCTCTAGCGATCGTGAGACCCAGTACTTC. This gives the protein CASSSSDRETQYF.

This clone was detected only once. The genes are TRBV7-9 and TRBJ1-2; unclear D gene. V was cut by 1 base and J by 3 bases, with 9 bases left in between. Per the germline V gene, CDR1 is SEHNR and CDR2 is FQNEAQ (reference sequence). The CDR3 is 14 residues long. The CDR3 protein is CASSLEDGYYGYTF. The CDR3 coding sequence is TGTGCCAGCAGCTTAGAGGACGGATACTATGGCTACACCTTC.

The V call is TRBV11-2, the J call TRBJ1-6; TRBD1 is a possible D gene (5 bases). The ends were cut back, 2 bases at V and 10 bases at J, with 9 bases in the middle. CDR1 and CDR2 from the germline V gene are SGHAT and FQNNGV. This CDR3 has 13 amino acids. CDR3: CASSLSRGSPLHF. CDR3 DNA: TGTGCCAGCAGCTTAAGTAGGGGATCACCCCTCCACTTT.

The J gene is TRBJ2-1, the V gene TRBV9; D unresolved. V was shortened by 7 bases and J by 1 base, with 9 bases between the two germline ends. Germline V CDR1 and CDR2: SGDLS, YYNGEE. The CDR3 has 13 residues. This chain's CDR3 is CASGLGSYNEQFF. The CDR3 DNA sequence: TGTGCCAGCGGGCTTGGGTCCTACAATGAGCAGTTCTTC.

The chain recombines TRBV6-5 with TRBJ2-7; 9 nucleotides line up with TRBD1. This CDR3 is 15 amino acids long. J was trimmed by 5 bases and V by 8 bases; bases with no gene match: 13. The germline CDR1 and CDR2 sequences are MNHEY and SVGAGI. CDR3 nucleotides: TGTGCCAGCGGAACCCCCGGGACAGGGAGCCACGAGCAGTACTTC. It codes for CASGTPGTGSHEQYF.

This rearrangement joins TRBV7-7 to TRBJ2-3; weak D call: TRBD1 (5 bases). With 0 bases removed from V and 5 bases from J, the gap between germline ends came to 6 bases. The germline CDR1 and CDR2 sequences are SSHAT and FNYEAQ (reference sequence). CDR3 length equals 13 residues. CDR3 sequence reads: CASSLAQGDTQYF. The CDR3 DNA is TGTGCCAGCAGCTTAGCTCAGGGAGATACGCAGTATTTT.

The J gene is TRBJ2-2, the V gene TRBV2; a possible D gene is TRBD1 (6 bases). Between the trimmed V and J ends, which lost 4 bases and 7 bases, there was a span of 16 bases. The CDR3 extends over 15 amino acids. Germline V lookup: CDR1 SNHLY, CDR2 FYNNEI. The CDR3 spells CASSVVPGDGGELFF. CDR3 nucleotide sequence: TGTGCCAGCAGTGTTGTACCAGGGGACGGCGGGGAGCTGTTTTTT. The whole variable domain, remainder taken from reference TRBV2 and TRBJ2-2, is EPEVTQTPSHQVTQMGQEVILRCVPISNHLYFYWYRQILGQKVEFLVSFYNNEISEKSEIFDDQFSVERPDGSNFTLKIRSTKLEDSAMYFCASSVVPGDGGELFFGEGSRLTVL.

The chain has TRBV7-2 and TRBJ2-7; possibly TRBD2 for D (6 bases). This CDR3 is built from 13 residues. Germline V gene data show CDR1 as SGHTA and CDR2 as FQGNSA. Trimming shortened V by 2 bases and J by 7 bases, and 12 bases separated the two germline ends. The DNA for the CDR3 is TGTGCCAGCAGCTTACGGGTAGCGGATGAGCAGTACTTC. The encoded protein is CASSLRVADEQYF.

V and J are TRBV7-2 and TRBJ1-2; TRBD1 matches 7 bases. This CDR3 has 14 residues. J gave up 2 bases and V 0 bases, and 0 bases lay outside the gene matches. Germline-derived CDR1 and CDR2 are SGHTA and FQGNSA. In DNA, the CDR3 is TGTGCCAGCAGCTTAGCAGGGGGCAACTATGGCTACACCTTC. The encoded protein is CASSLAGGNYGYTF.

V usage is TRBV21-1 and J usage is TRBJ2-1; TRBD2 reflects the table's D call only, with no check against the DNA. TRBV21-1 is termed a pseudogene. The CDR3 loop spans 22 amino acids. CDR3 in DNA: TGTGCCAGCAGCAAAACGAGGACGACGGGACTAGCCGAGAAGTACTCCTACAATGAGCAGTTCTTC. Translating it yields CASSKTRTTGLAEKYSYNEQFF.

The V and J genes are TRBV12-5 and TRBJ1-5; D gene uncertain. Germline V gene lookup returns CDR1 LGHNT and CDR2 FRNRAP. Deletions cut 0 bases from V and 7 bases from J, with 13 bases between. CDR3 size: 15 residues. CDR3 DNA sequence: TGTGCTAGTGGTTTGGTACCCCTGGGCGGGCAGCCCCAGCATTTT. Translated: CASGLVPLGGQPQHF.

The chain is built from TRBV4-3 and TRBJ1-1; no definite D call. Trimming removed 0 bases from V and 10 bases from J, with 15 bases in between. CDR3 size: 14 residues. Looked up from germline, CDR1 is LGHNA and CDR2 is YSLEER. In DNA, the CDR3 is TGCGCCAGCAGCCAAGATACCGATCCGTGGACAGCTTTCTTT. This gives the protein CASSQDTDPWTAFF.

The chain is built from TRBV6-2 or TRBV6-3 and TRBJ1-6; D is undetermined. Germline-derived CDR1 and CDR2 are MNHEY and SVGEGT. V gave up 2 bases and J gave up 10 bases, with 15 bases separating them. The CDR3 contains 15 residues. CDR3 sequence reads: CASSYESLGLSPLHF. The CDR3, as DNA: TGTGCCAGCAGTTACGAGTCGCTGGGTCTCTCACCCCTCCACTTT.

This sequence joins TRBV19 and TRBJ2-7; 9 positions agree with TRBD1. The germline CDR1 and CDR2 sequences are LNHDA and SQIVND (reference sequence). The CDR3 covers 15 residues. V dropped 5 bases and J dropped 4; count of bases not matched to a gene: 9. The CDR3 sequence: CASSVGTGGAYEQYF. The CDR3 DNA reads as TGTGCCAGTAGTGTGGGAACAGGGGGCGCGTACGAGCAGTACTTC. The full variable domain, completed using reference TRBV19 and TRBJ2-7, is DGGITQSPKYLFRKEGQNVTLSCEQNLNHDAMYWYRQDPGQGLRLIYYSQIVNDFQKGDIAEGYSVSREKKESFPLTVTSAQKNPTAFYLCASSVGTGGAYEQYFGPGTRLTVT.

CDR3 sequence reads: CARGGRTEQFF. The CDR3 nucleotides are TGTGCCAGGGGGGGAAGAACAGAGCAGTTCTTC. The J gene is TRBJ2-1, the V gene TRBV3-1 (or the pseudogene TRBV3-2); possibly TRBD2 for D (6 bases). From germline, CDR1 is LGHDT and CDR2 YNNKEL (reference sequence). Trimming took 9 bases from V and 10 from J, leaving 13 bases between them. The CDR3 extends over 11 amino acids.

The chain employs TRBV27 and TRBJ1-1, with 12 bases fitting TRBD1. With V trimmed by 3 bases and J by 4 bases, 15 bases remained unmatched. The CDR3 spans 19 residues. Germline V gives CDR1 MNHEY, CDR2 SMNVEV (reference sequence). The CDR3 nucleotides read TGTGCCAGCAGTTTGCGCCGGGGACAGGGGGCAGGTGTAGGCACTGAAGCTTTCTTT. This codes for CASSLRRGQGAGVGTEAFF.

For the CDR3, the DNA is TGTGCCAGCAGTTACGTGGACGGAGCTAATCAGCCCCAGCATTTT. As protein: CASSYVDGANQPQHF. V and J are TRBV6-6 and TRBJ1-5; D remains ambiguous. CDR1 and CDR2 from the germline V gene are MNHNY and SVGAGI (reference sequence). The CDR3 covers 15 residues. Trimming shortened V by 2 bases and J by 4 bases, and 12 bases separated the two germline ends.

The chain is built from TRBV10-3 and TRBJ2-2, with D unclear. Trimming left V 8 bases short and J 6 bases short, with 7 bases between. Germline CDR1 and CDR2: ENHRY and SYGVKD. The CDR3 runs 11 residues. CDR3 DNA: TGTGCCATCGGGGTCGCCGGGGAGCTGTTTTTT. The encoded protein is CAIGVAGELFF.

The chain couples TRBV27 to TRBJ1-6; 7 bases fit TRBD1. Per the germline V gene, CDR1 is MNHEY and CDR2 is SMNVEV (reference sequence). This CDR3 is built from 14 residues. V trimming: 3 bases; J trimming: 10 bases; junction bases outside the gene matches: 6. The CDR3 spells CASSFGQGVSPLHF. In nucleotides, the CDR3 is TGTGCCAGCAGTTTCGGGCAGGGGGTATCACCCCTCCACTTT.

V usage is TRBV7-2 and J usage is TRBJ1-3, with no clear D. The length of the CDR3 is 17 residues. The V gene's germline CDR1 is SGHTA and CDR2 FQGNSA. Trimming removed 0 bases from V and 4 bases from J, with 16 bases in between. The CDR3 loop is CASSLAMSLLRGNTIYF. The CDR3 region has the DNA TGTGCCAGCAGCTTAGCGATGTCCCTCTTGAGGGGAAACACCATATATTTT.

This clone came up a few times. The chain employs TRBV29-1 and TRBJ1-5; the D is unclear. Trimming pared 4 bases from V and 3 bases from J, leaving 10 bases between. The CDR3 covers 13 residues. Germline loops: CDR1 SQVTM, CDR2 ANQGSEA. The CDR3 DNA follows: TGCAGCGTTGGCCTGGGCCTCAATCAGCCCCAGCATTTT. It specifies CSVGLGLNQPQHF.

The genes are TRBV11-2 and TRBJ2-3; 11 nucleotides agree with TRBD2. The CDR3 covers 17 residues. Per the germline V gene, CDR1 is SGHAT and CDR2 is FQNNGV. V trimming: 3 bases; J trimming: 0 bases; junction bases outside the gene matches: 5. CDR3 DNA: TGTGCCAGCAGCTTCCTAGCGGGGGGTCGGAGCACAGATACGCAGTATTTT. Encoded protein: CASSFLAGGRSTDTQYF.

The chain links TRBV7-8 to TRBJ2-3, with 7 positions matching TRBD2. Trimming removed 6 bases from V and 2 bases from J; junction bases left unmatched: 8. Looked up from germline, CDR1 is SGHVS and CDR2 is FQNEAQ. The CDR3 consists of 15 residues. The CDR3 bases are TGTGCCAGCAGTCCGACTAGCTTGCCCACAGATACGCAGTATTTT. It encodes CASSPTSLPTDTQYF.

This clone was seen only a few times. The CDR3 spells CASSVGFAGELFF. DNA of the CDR3: TGTGCCAGCAGTGTAGGGTTCGCCGGGGAGCTGTTTTTT. The chain uses TRBV27 and TRBJ2-2; D not resolved. The germline V gene encodes CDR1 MNHEY and CDR2 SMNVEV (reference sequence). V was pared by 5 bases and J by 6 bases, with 10 bases between. This CDR3 is 13 amino acids long.